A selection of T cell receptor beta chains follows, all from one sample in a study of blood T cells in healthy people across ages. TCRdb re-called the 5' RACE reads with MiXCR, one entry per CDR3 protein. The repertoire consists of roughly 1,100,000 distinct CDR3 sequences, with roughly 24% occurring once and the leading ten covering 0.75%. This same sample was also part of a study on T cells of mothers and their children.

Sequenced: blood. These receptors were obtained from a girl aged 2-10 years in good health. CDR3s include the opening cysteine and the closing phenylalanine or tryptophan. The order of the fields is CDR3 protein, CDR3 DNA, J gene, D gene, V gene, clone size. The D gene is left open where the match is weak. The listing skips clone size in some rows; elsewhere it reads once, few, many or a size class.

CASSLEGEADYNEQFF	TGCGCCAGCAGCCTAGAGGGGGAGGCGGACTACAATGAGCAGTTCTTC	TRBJ2-1	-	TRBV4-1	-
CASTNRAKTQYF	TGTGCCAGCACGAACAGGGCTAAGACCCAGTACTTC	TRBJ2-5	-	TRBV2	-
CSARPTGAQGNQPQHF	TGCAGTGCTAGACCGACAGGGGCGCAGGGCAATCAGCCCCAGCATTTT	TRBJ1-5	TRBD1	TRBV20-1	-
CATSEGTGVSNEQFF	TGTGCCACCAGTGAGGGGACAGGGGTTTCCAATGAGCAGTTCTTC	TRBJ2-1	TRBD1	TRBV24-1	-
CASSLSGTRKNIQYF	TGTGCCAGCAGCTTAAGCGGGACACGAAAGAACATTCAGTACTTC	TRBJ2-4	-	TRBV11-2	many
CSVQGAEANVLTF	TGCAGCGTGCAGGGGGCTGAGGCCAACGTCCTGACTTTC	TRBJ2-6	TRBD1	TRBV29-1	-
CASNQGTDEQFF	TGCGCCAGCAACCAAGGCACTGATGAGCAGTTCTTC	TRBJ2-1	-	TRBV4-1	-
CASSQERLLNQPQHF	TGCGCCAGCAGCCAAGAGAGACTCCTTAATCAGCCCCAGCATTTT	TRBJ1-5	-	TRBV4-3	once
CATSRSLAAKNTEAFF	TGTGCCACCAGCAGATCCCTCGCGGCGAAGAACACTGAAGCTTTCTTT	TRBJ1-1	-	TRBV15	few
CAIRTGPYNEQFF	TGTGCCATCCGGACAGGTCCCTACAATGAGCAGTTCTTC	TRBJ2-1	TRBD1	TRBV12-3/TRBV12-4	few
CATSRGSQETQYF	TGTGCCACCAGCAGAGGGTCCCAAGAGACCCAGTACTTC	TRBJ2-5	-	TRBV15	many
CASSPQGTGTGELFF	TGTGCCAGCAGCCCCCAGGGAACAGGGACCGGGGAGCTGTTTTTT	TRBJ2-2	-	TRBV5-5	few
CASSLDTGGTEAFF	TGTGCCAGCAGTTTAGACACTGGGGGCACTGAAGCTTTCTTT	TRBJ1-1	-	TRBV27	few
CASTETSGTTGELFF	TGCGCCAGCACCGAGACTAGCGGGACCACCGGGGAGCTGTTTTTT	TRBJ2-2	TRBD2	TRBV5-1	-
CASSAGLAGVEEQYF	TGTGCCAGCAGCGCGGGACTAGCGGGAGTTGAAGAGCAGTACTTC	TRBJ2-7	TRBD2	TRBV9	-
CASSQGDRLYGYTF	TGTGCCAGCAGCCAAGGGGACAGGCTTTATGGCTACACCTTC	TRBJ1-2	TRBD1	TRBV3-1	-
CASSQDTGNEQYF	TGCGCCAGCAGCCAGGACACAGGGAACGAGCAGTACTTC	TRBJ2-7	-	TRBV4-3	-